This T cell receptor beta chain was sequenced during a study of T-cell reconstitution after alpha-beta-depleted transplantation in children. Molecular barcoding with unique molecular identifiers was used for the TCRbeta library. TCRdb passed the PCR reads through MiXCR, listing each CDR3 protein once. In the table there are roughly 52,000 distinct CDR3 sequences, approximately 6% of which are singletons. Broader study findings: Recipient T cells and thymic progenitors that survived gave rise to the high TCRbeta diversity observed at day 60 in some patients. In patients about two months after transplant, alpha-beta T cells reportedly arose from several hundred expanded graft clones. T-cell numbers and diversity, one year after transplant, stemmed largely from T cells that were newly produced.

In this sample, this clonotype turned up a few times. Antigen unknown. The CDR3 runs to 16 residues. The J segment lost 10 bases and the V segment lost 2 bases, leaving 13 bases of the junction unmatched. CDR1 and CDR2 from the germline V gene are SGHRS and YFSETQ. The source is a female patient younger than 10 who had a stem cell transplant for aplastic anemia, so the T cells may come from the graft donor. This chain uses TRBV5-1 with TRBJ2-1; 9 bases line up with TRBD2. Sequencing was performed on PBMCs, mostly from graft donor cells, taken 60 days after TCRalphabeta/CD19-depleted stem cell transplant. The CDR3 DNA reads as TGCGCCAGCAGCTTACCGGGACTAGCCGCCTCAAACGAGCAGTTCTTC. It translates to CASSLPGLAASNEQFF.